A selection of T cell receptor beta chains follows, all from one sample in a study of Ad26.COV2.S vaccination and SARS-CoV-2 variants. Data came from immunoSEQ multiplex PCR; TCRdb stores just in-frame clones and leaves some out. The table lists roughly 400,000 clones, 80% to 95% of them singletons. The material sequenced was peripheral blood, taken in a trial of Ad26.COV2.S vaccine versus placebo. The source of these receptors is a person aged 18-65 years who received the Ad26.COV2.S COVID-19 vaccine or a placebo. The CDR3 runs from the conserved cysteine through the conserved F or W. D genes are given only for firm matches. Clone size, where shown, is once, few, many, or a class for clones that have expanded.

TRBV9	TRBJ1-1	.	.	CASSSSWSGTGPNTEAFF	TGTGCCAGCAGCTCTTCTTGGTCAGGGACGGGACCGAACACTGAAGCTTTCTTT
TRBV18	TRBJ2-1	.	.	CASSPLPGHQPNEQFF	TGTGCCAGCTCACCGCTTCCGGGACATCAACCCAACGAGCAGTTCTTC
TRBV7-2	TRBJ2-7	.	TRBD1	CASSLTGGGSSYEQYF	TGTGCCAGCAGCTTAACAGGGGGCGGAAGCTCCTACGAGCAGTACTTC
TRBV14	TRBJ2-1	once	.	CASSQVGAGLIIEQFF	TGTGCCAGCAGCCAAGTCGGGGCAGGGTTGATAATAGAGCAGTTCTTC
TRBV7-6	TRBJ2-3	.	.	CASSQPNRKRQFATDTQYF	TGTGCCAGCAGCCAACCCAATCGAAAAAGGCAGTTCGCCACAGATACGCAGTATTTT
TRBV5-1	TRBJ1-1	.	TRBD1	CASGGQHTEAFF	TGCGCCAGCGGGGGACAGCACACTGAAGCTTTCTTT
TRBV19	TRBJ2-2	.	.	CASSIATGELFF	TGTGCCAGTAGTATAGCCACCGGGGAGCTGTTTTTT
TRBV11-3	TRBJ1-6	.	.	CASSLGAYSPLHF	TGTGCCAGCAGCCTAGGAGCGTATTCACCCCTCCACTTT
TRBV6-5	TRBJ2-7	.	.	CASTTLGGSLEQYF	TGTGCCAGCACTACGCTAGGAGGAAGTCTCGAGCAGTACTTC
TRBV24-1	TRBJ1-5	.	.	CATSDRGQNQPQHF	TGTGCCACCAGTGACCGCGGACAGAATCAGCCCCAGCATTTT
TRBV7-2	TRBJ2-3	once	.	CASSTGPTDTQYF	TGTGCCAGCAGCACCGGACCCACGGATACGCAGTATTTT
TRBV7-9	TRBJ1-1	.	.	CASSPMVGWGMNTEAFF	TGTGCCAGCAGCCCGATGGTGGGATGGGGAATGAACACTGAAGCTTTCTTT
TRBV19	TRBJ1-1	once	.	CASSPDSDTEAFF	TGTGCCAGTAGTCCGGACAGCGACACTGAAGCTTTCTTT
TRBV27	TRBJ1-4	.	.	CASSLKTNEKLFF	TGTGCCAGCAGTCTAAAAACTAATGAAAAACTGTTTTTT
TRBV7-6	TRBJ2-5	.	.	CASGPEVALSPETQYF	TGTGCCAGCGGGCCTGAGGTTGCCCTCTCCCCCGAGACCCAGTACTTC
TRBV19	TRBJ2-1	.	TRBD2	CASSKSGGASYNEQFF	TGTGCCAGTAGTAAGAGCGGGGGGGCGTCCTACAATGAGCAGTTCTTC
TRBV6-2/TRBV6-3	TRBJ1-5	few	.	CASSYQGVFGNQPQHF	TGTGCCAGCAGTTACCAGGGAGTTTTTGGCAATCAGCCCCAGCATTTT
TRBV7-6	TRBJ2-1	few	TRBD1	CASSFETGTVYNEQFF	TGTGCCAGCAGTTTTGAGACCGGGACAGTCTACAATGAGCAGTTCTTC
TRBV10-3	TRBJ1-5	.	.	CAISVNPPGIDSNQPQHF	TGTGCCATCAGTGTCAATCCTCCTGGGATCGATAGCAATCAGCCCCAGCATTTT
TRBV7-2	TRBJ2-5	.	.	CASSLAPGWRETQYF	TGTGCCAGCAGCTTAGCTCCGGGGTGGAGGGAGACCCAGTACTTC
TRBV19	TRBJ1-1	.	.	CASSIGAGVEAFF	TGTGCCAGTAGTATTGGGGCAGGAGTCGAAGCTTTCTTT
TRBV20-1	TRBJ1-4	.	.	CSARGNEKLFF	TGCAGTGCTAGAGGAAATGAAAAACTGTTTTTT
TRBV11-2	TRBJ1-1	.	.	CASSLQNTEAFF	TGTGCCAGCAGCTTACAGAACACTGAAGCTTTCTTT
TRBV5-4	TRBJ1-2	.	.	CASSQTGNYGYTF	TGTGCCAGCAGCCAAACAGGGAACTATGGCTACACCTTC
TRBV28	TRBJ2-5	.	.	CASSRPGFAGRAQETQYF	TGTGCCAGCAGTCGCCCCGGGTTCGCCGGGAGAGCCCAAGAGACCCAGTACTTC
TRBV27	TRBJ1-6	once	.	CASSFEGHINSPLHF	TGTGCCAGCAGTTTCGAGGGACACATTAATTCACCCCTCCACTTT
TRBV19	TRBJ1-1	.	.	CASSILQGSMNTEAFF	TGTGCCAGTAGTATCCTTCAGGGTTCCATGAACACTGAAGCTTTCTTT
TRBV27	TRBJ2-3	.	TRBD1	CASSQIQGDSRDTQYF	TGTGCCAGCAGTCAAATACAGGGGGACAGCAGAGATACGCAGTATTTT
TRBV15	TRBJ2-7	.	.	CATSRDGLWEQYF	TGTGCCACCAGCAGAGATGGGCTCTGGGAGCAGTACTTC
TRBV18	TRBJ1-3	.	TRBD1	CASSQTGANSGNTIYF	TGTGCCAGCTCACAAACAGGGGCCAACTCTGGAAACACCATATATTTT
TRBV6-6	TRBJ1-2	.	.	CASSYGNYGYTF	TGTGCCAGCAGTTACGGTAACTATGGCTACACCTTC
TRBV11-2	TRBJ1-2	.	TRBD1	CASSSTNRGGYTF	TGTGCCAGCAGCTCAACGAACAGGGGTGGCTACACCTTC
TRBV7-2	TRBJ2-1	.	.	CASSLGSRVYNEQFF	TGTGCCAGCAGCTTAGGCTCCAGGGTCTACAATGAGCAGTTCTTC
TRBV5-3	TRBJ1-4	.	TRBD1	CARSSQGALLSEKLFF	TGTGCCAGAAGCTCACAGGGGGCGTTATTATCTGAAAAACTGTTTTTT
TRBV12-2	TRBJ2-1	.	.	CASRLVAGASNEQFF	TGTGCAAGTCGCTTAGTTGCGGGGGCGAGCAATGAGCAGTTCTTC
TRBV4-1	TRBJ1-4	.	TRBD1	CASSQVDRATNEKLFF	TGCGCCAGCAGCCAGGTGGACAGGGCAACTAATGAAAAACTGTTTTTT
TRBV28	TRBJ2-1	.	.	CASSPPGRYNEQFF	TGTGCCAGCAGTCCCCCAGGCAGGTACAATGAGCAGTTCTTC
TRBV5-1	TRBJ1-4	.	TRBD1	CASSLGDRDYEKLFF	TGCGCCAGCAGCTTGGGGGACAGGGATTATGAAAAACTGTTTTTT
TRBV5-1	TRBJ2-7	.	.	CASSLEGGKPYEQYF	TGCGCCAGCAGCTTGGAAGGGGGAAAACCTTACGAGCAGTACTTC
TRBV7-2	TRBJ1-1	once	.	CASSLGMNTEAFF	TGTGCCAGCAGCTTGGGAATGAACACTGAAGCTTTCTTT
TRBV2	TRBJ1-3	.	.	CASSEGGLNTIYF	TGTGCCAGCAGTGAGGGGGGGTTGAACACCATATATTTT
TRBV7-8	TRBJ1-2	.	.	CASSSRSGQRFYGYTF	TGTGCCAGCAGCTCAAGGTCGGGCCAGAGATTTTATGGCTACACCTTC
TRBV7-2	TRBJ2-1	.	.	CASSDQPGFRGNSRNEQFF	TGTGCCAGCAGCGACCAACCCGGATTTAGGGGGAATTCTCGCAATGAGCAGTTCTTC
TRBV25-1	TRBJ1-1	.	TRBD1	CASSGSRTGQTEAFF	TGTGCCAGCAGCGGTTCCCGGACAGGGCAAACTGAAGCTTTCTTT
TRBV9	TRBJ2-1	.	.	CASSVEGGQHNEQFF	TGTGCCAGCAGCGTAGAAGGGGGGCAACACAATGAGCAGTTCTTC
TRBV28	TRBJ1-1	.	TRBD1	CASSFGQGTEAFF	TGTGCCAGCAGTTTTGGACAGGGCACTGAAGCTTTCTTT
TRBV11-2	TRBJ2-3	.	TRBD2	CASSFSGGNTDTQYF	TGTGCCAGCAGCTTTAGCGGGGGGAACACAGATACGCAGTATTTT
TRBV6-4	TRBJ2-1	few	TRBD2	CASSILAGGSYNEQFF	TGTGCCAGCAGTATCCTAGCGGGCGGCTCCTACAATGAGCAGTTCTTC
TRBV6-4	TRBJ1-5	few	TRBD1	CASRGDRVSNQPQHF	TGTGCCAGCAGGGGGGACAGGGTTAGCAATCAGCCCCAGCATTTT
TRBV14	TRBJ2-3	.	.	CASSQSSYTDTQYF	TGTGCCAGCAGCCAAAGCTCGTACACAGATACGCAGTATTTT
TRBV4-2	TRBJ2-7	.	TRBD2	CASSQEMGGYFYEQYF	TGTGCCAGCAGCCAAGAGATGGGGGGGTACTTCTACGAGCAGTACTTC
TRBV7-2	TRBJ1-1	.	.	CASSLGGTMNTEAFF	TGTGCCAGCAGCTTAGGGGGGACGATGAACACTGAAGCTTTCTTT
TRBV7-2	TRBJ2-7	.	.	CASTNRVHEQYF	TGTGCCAGCACTAACCGGGTCCACGAGCAGTACTTC
TRBV29-1	TRBJ1-5	.	.	CSVEGNQPQHF	TGCAGCGTTGAAGGGAATCAGCCCCAGCATTTT
TRBV4-3	TRBJ2-5	.	TRBD2	CASSQDMRGGGEETQYF	TGCGCCAGCAGCCAAGATATGCGGGGGGGCGGTGAGGAGACCCAGTACTTC